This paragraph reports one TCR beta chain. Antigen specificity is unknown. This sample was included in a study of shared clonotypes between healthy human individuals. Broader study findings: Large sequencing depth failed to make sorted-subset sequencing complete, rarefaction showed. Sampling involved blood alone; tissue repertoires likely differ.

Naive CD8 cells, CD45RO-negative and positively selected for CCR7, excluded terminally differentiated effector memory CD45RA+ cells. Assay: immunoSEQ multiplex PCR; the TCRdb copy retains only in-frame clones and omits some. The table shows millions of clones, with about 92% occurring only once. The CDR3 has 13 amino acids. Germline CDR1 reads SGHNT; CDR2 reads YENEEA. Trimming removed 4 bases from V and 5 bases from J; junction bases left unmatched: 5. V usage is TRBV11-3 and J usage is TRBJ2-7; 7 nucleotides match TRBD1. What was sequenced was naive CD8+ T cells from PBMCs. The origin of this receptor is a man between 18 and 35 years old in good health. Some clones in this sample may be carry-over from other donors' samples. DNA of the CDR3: TGTGCCAGCAGCTCAAGTACAGGGGACGAGCAGTACTTC. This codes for CASSSSTGDEQYF.